The sequence of this TCR beta chain was determined in a study of T cell repertoires in cytomegalovirus infection. The wider study: Matching HLA type and CMV infection were both indicated by public TCR beta signatures. Study results and caveats: HLA-C-restricted, CMV-specific TCR beta clonotypes were dominant ex vivo. CMV carriers with the relevant HLA were identified by cumulative public TCR beta family frequency.

MiXCR was run by TCRdb on the reads, yielding one entry per CDR3 protein. Among roughly 240,000 distinct CDR3 sequences listed, 6% to 8% were seen once. Comments on this clonotype: Antigen unknown.

Germline CDR1 LNHDA, CDR2 SQIVND (reference sequence). Germline trimming cut 7 bases from V and 3 bases from J; bases unmatched to any gene: 10. This CDR3 region has 16 residues. The sample taken for sequencing was PBMCs. The clonotype originates from a human donor in good health (CMV status not recorded). Some clones in this sample may be carry-over from other donors' samples. This chain uses TRBV19 with TRBJ2-2, with 8 nucleotides matching TRBD2. Written as DNA, the CDR3 is TGTGCCAGTACCACGATGGCGGGAGGTTACACCGGGGAGCTGTTTTTT. Protein: CASTTMAGGYTGELFF.